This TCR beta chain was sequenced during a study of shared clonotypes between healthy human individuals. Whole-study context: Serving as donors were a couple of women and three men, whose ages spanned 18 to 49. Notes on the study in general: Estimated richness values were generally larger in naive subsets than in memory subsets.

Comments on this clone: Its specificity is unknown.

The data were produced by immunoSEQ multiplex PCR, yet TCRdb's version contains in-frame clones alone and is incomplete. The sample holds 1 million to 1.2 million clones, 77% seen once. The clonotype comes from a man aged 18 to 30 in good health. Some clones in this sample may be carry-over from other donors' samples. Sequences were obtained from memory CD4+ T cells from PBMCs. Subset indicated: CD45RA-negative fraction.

In DNA form, the CDR3 reads TGCGCCAGCAGCTCACCGTACCGGGACATCTCCTACGAGCAGTACTTC. This gives the protein CASSSPYRDISYEQYF. This chain uses TRBV5-1 with TRBJ2-7, with D perhaps TRBD1 (6 bases). CDR1 SGHRS and CDR2 YFSETQ come from the germline V gene. CDR3 size: 16 residues. V was cut by 3 bases and J by 0 bases, with 16 bases left in between.